The source of this TCR beta chain is a study of radiotherapy plus CTLA-4 blockade in lung cancer. V dropped 1 base and J dropped 4; count of bases not matched to a gene: 6. In germline, CDR1 is SGHKS, CDR2 YYEKEE (reference sequence). CDR3 length: 15 residues. This clone was seen a handful of times. TCRdb's table, derived via immunoSEQ multiplex PCR, lists solely in-frame clones and lacks some. Altogether fewer than 40,000 clones are present, 70% to 85% being singletons, with the ten largest covering less than 9%. The sequenced sample was peripheral blood, obtained from a patient treated with radiotherapy plus ipilimumab. The clonotype comes from a human donor with non-small cell lung cancer who had stable disease on radiotherapy plus ipilimumab. J is TRBJ1-1 and V is TRBV5-5; TRBD1 aligns across 8 bases. The CDR3 sequence: CASSLRTGRSTEAFF. The DNA for the CDR3 is TGTGCCAGCAGCTTGAGGACAGGGCGAAGCACTGAAGCTTTCTTT.